This entry lists 24 T cell receptor beta chains sequenced from one sample in a study of blood T cell repertoires in COVID-19. Libraries were prepared by immunoSEQ multiplex PCR; TCRdb keeps only in-frame clonotypes and omits some of them. The sample has about 270,000 clones; 65% to 90% are singletons. The sample was peripheral blood. Receptor source: a human donor in a cohort sampled during active COVID-19.

This clone has a handful of counts. The chain joins TRBV7-3 to TRBJ2-2, with 7 bases fitting TRBD1. Germline CDR1 SGHTA, CDR2 FQGTGA. This CDR3 has 15 amino acids. V dropped 2 bases and J dropped 2; count of bases not matched to a gene: 2. DNA for the CDR3: TGTGCCAGCAGCTTAGGGGACAGAAACACCGGGGAGCTGTTTTTT. This encodes CASSLGDRNTGELFF.

The chain uses TRBV6-5 and TRBJ2-7; 7 positions match TRBD2. Germline V gives CDR1 MNHEY, CDR2 SVGAGI. V shed 8 bases, J shed 6 bases, and the junction held 13 bases outside the gene matches. This CDR3 has 14 amino acids. The CDR3 DNA reads TGTGCCAGCCGAGTCGGGAGGACCGTGGGCGAGCAGTACTTC. This codes for CASRVGRTVGEQYF.

The V and J genes are TRBV19 and TRBJ1-5; D is unclear. Per germline, CDR1 LNHDA and CDR2 SQIVND (reference sequence). This CDR3 has 13 residues. Trimming shortened V by 6 bases and J by 4 bases, and 10 bases separated the two germline ends. The CDR3 spells CASSMTLNQPQHF. The CDR3 bases are TGTGCCAGTAGCATGACACTGAATCAGCCCCAGCATTTT.

The chain joins TRBV5-4 to TRBJ1-1; weak D call: TRBD1 (6 bases). The CDR3 contains 14 residues. The V gene's germline CDR1 is SGHNT and CDR2 YYREEE (reference sequence). The germline V and J ends were trimmed by 0 bases and 2 bases, with 8 bases remaining between them. The DNA of the CDR3 is TGTGCCAGCAGCTTGGCCGGGACAAACACTGAAGCTTTCTTT. Encoded protein: CASSLAGTNTEAFF. Variable domain in full (rest from reference TRBV5-4 and TRBJ1-1): ETGVTQSPTHLIKTRGQQVTLRCSSQSGHNTVSWYQQALGQGPQFIFQYYREEENGRGNFPPRFSGLQFPNYSSELNVNALELDDSALYLCASSLAGTNTEAFFGQGTRLTVV.

This clone has a single count. The V call is TRBV5-1, the J call TRBJ2-2, with 8 bases identical to TRBD1. In germline, CDR1 is SGHRS, CDR2 YFSETQ. V lost 6 bases to trimming and J lost 7 bases; unmatched junction nucleotides: 11. CDR3 length equals 15 residues. The CDR3 spells CASTPSRQGIGELFF. The CDR3 bases are TGCGCCAGCACTCCAAGCCGACAGGGGATCGGGGAGCTGTTTTTT.

The gene calls are TRBV19 and TRBJ2-3, with D possibly matching TRBD2 (5 bases). CDR1 is LNHDA, CDR2 SQIVND, per germline (reference sequence). The germline V and J ends were trimmed by 1 base and 2 bases, with 10 bases remaining between them. The CDR3 has 15 residues. CDR3 loop: CASSIGGAPTDTQYF. The CDR3, as DNA: TGTGCCAGTAGTATAGGGGGAGCCCCCACAGATACGCAGTATTTT. Using reference TRBV19 and TRBJ2-3 for the parts outside the CDR3, the full variable domain is DGGITQSPKYLFRKEGQNVTLSCEQNLNHDAMYWYRQDPGQGLRLIYYSQIVNDFQKGDIAEGYSVSREKKESFPLTVTSAQKNPTAFYLCASSIGGAPTDTQYFGPGTRLTVL.

V gene TRBV15 combines with J gene TRBJ1-2; D possibly corresponds to TRBD1 (6 bases). This CDR3 is 15 amino acids long. The V gene's germline CDR1 is LNHNV and CDR2 YYDKDF (reference sequence). V was clipped by 4 bases and J by 0 bases, with 12 bases between them. The CDR3 nucleotides read TGTGCCACCAGCAATCGGGACACTTCTAACTATGGCTACACCTTC. It encodes CATSNRDTSNYGYTF.

This clone was seen just once. The V and J genes are TRBV5-1 and TRBJ1-4, with D possibly matching TRBD1 (5 bases). Trimming took off 0 bases at V and 5 bases at J, with 8 bases between the two ends. From germline, CDR1 is SGHRS and CDR2 YFSETQ. The CDR3 is 14 amino acids. The CDR3 region is CASSLGQLNEKLFF. The CDR3 DNA sequence: TGCGCCAGCAGCTTGGGACAGCTGAATGAAAAACTGTTTTTT.

The chain combines TRBV19 with TRBJ1-1, with a weak D call TRBD1 (5 bases). Deletions cut 3 bases from V and 1 base from J, with 12 bases between. The CDR3 extends over 15 amino acids. Germline V gene data show CDR1 as LNHDA and CDR2 as SQIVND (reference sequence). The CDR3 coding sequence is TGTGCCAGTAGTATCGGATGGGGGGGGAACACTGAAGCTTTCTTT. Its translation: CASSIGWGGNTEAFF.

The genes are TRBV7-9 and TRBJ1-1; possibly TRBD1 for D (6 bases). The CDR3 is 14 residues long. The V gene lost 5 bases and the J gene lost 2 bases, with 12 bases spanning the gap. Looked up from germline, CDR1 is SEHNR and CDR2 is FQNEAQ (reference sequence). The CDR3 reads CASSEKGGNTEAFF. CDR3 bases: TGTGCCAGCAGCGAGAAAGGGGGAAACACTGAAGCTTTCTTT.

The DNA of the CDR3 is TGTGCCAGCAGTCCGCGGAGGGTGAGCAATCAGCCCCAGCATTTT. Its protein is CASSPRRVSNQPQHF. The chain has TRBV6-5 and TRBJ1-5; D remains ambiguous. Between the trimmed V and J ends, which lost 5 bases and 1 base, there was a span of 12 bases. This CDR3 is built from 15 residues. The germline CDR1 and CDR2 sequences are MNHEY and SVGAGI.

This chain uses TRBV30 with TRBJ2-2; 9 bases align to TRBD2. The junction had 11 bases not matched to a gene; V was cut back by 8 bases and J by 4 bases. The CDR3 is 15 amino acids. Per germline, CDR1 GTSNPN and CDR2 SVGIG (reference sequence). CDR3 loop: CAGRGRGRATGELFF. CDR3 coding DNA: TGTGCCGGAAGGGGTCGCGGGAGGGCCACCGGGGAGCTGTTTTTT.

This clone was counted a few times. This rearrangement joins TRBV3-1 (or the pseudogene TRBV3-2) to TRBJ1-6, with TRBD1 as a possible D gene (5 bases). CDR3 length equals 15 residues. V was trimmed by 5 bases and J by 8 bases, leaving 16 bases between them. Germline V gene lookup returns CDR1 LGHDT and CDR2 YNNKEL (reference sequence). The CDR3 DNA follows: TGTGCCAGCAGCATGTTGGGAGGGGCGGATTCACCCCTCCACTTT. Its translation: CASSMLGGADSPLHF.

This clone appeared a few times. The chain links TRBV28 to TRBJ1-1; 7 nucleotides align to TRBD1. Germline V lookup: CDR1 MDHEN, CDR2 SYDVKM. V trimming: 6 bases; J trimming: 5 bases; junction bases outside the gene matches: 12. The CDR3 contains 15 residues. For the CDR3, the DNA is TGTGCCAGCAGAATTGCAGGGGGTAGAGAAACTGAAGCTTTCTTT. Its translation: CASRIAGGRETEAFF. The entire variable domain, with the rest obtained from reference TRBV28 and TRBJ1-1, is as follows: DVKVTQSSRYLVKRTGEKVFLECVQDMDHENMFWYRQDPGLGLRLIYFSYDVKMKEKGDIPEGYSVSREKKERFSLILESASTNQTSMYLCASRIAGGRETEAFFGQGTRLTVV.

The chain uses TRBV18 and TRBJ2-1, with TRBD1 matching over 12 bases. The CDR3 runs 16 residues. Trimming took 4 bases from V and 7 from J; bases not matched to a gene: 8. Germline V CDR1 and CDR2: KGHSH, LQKENI. The CDR3 region has the DNA TGTGCCAGCTCACGACTAGGGACAGGGGGCATAAATGAGCAGTTCTTC. It translates to CASSRLGTGGINEQFF.

This clone was seen just once. The chain has TRBV25-1 and TRBJ2-3, with 8 nucleotides matching TRBD2. The ends lost 5 bases at V and 2 bases at J; junction bases unmatched: 6. Germline values: CDR1 MGHDK, CDR2 SYGVNS. This CDR3 comprises 15 residues. The DNA of the CDR3 is TGTGCCAGCAGTTTGGCTAGCGGGTACACAGATACGCAGTATTTT. It translates to CASSLASGYTDTQYF.

This chain uses TRBV28 with TRBJ2-3, with 13 bases that match TRBD2. The CDR3 totals 15 residues. Looked up from germline, CDR1 is MDHEN and CDR2 is SYDVKM. The V gene end was trimmed by 8 bases and the J gene end by 4 bases; junction bases not matched to a gene: 6. In DNA, the CDR3 is TGTGCCAGCGTCCGGACTAGCGGGAGACCAGATACGCAGTATTTT. Protein: CASVRTSGRPDTQYF.

The gene calls are TRBV11-2 and TRBJ2-5, with a weak D call TRBD1 (5 bases). The V end was cut by 5 bases, the J end by 7 bases, with 14 bases between. The germline V gene has CDR1 SGHAT and CDR2 FQNNGV. This CDR3 comprises 13 residues. The CDR3 DNA is TGTGCCAGCAGCCCTCAGGGAATAGGGACCCAGTACTTC. It codes for CASSPQGIGTQYF.

This clone was detected only a few times. The chain employs TRBV12-3 or TRBV12-4 and TRBJ2-7; D gene uncertain. CDR3 size: 11 residues. Deletions cut 4 bases from V and 3 bases from J, with 4 bases between. The CDR3 sequence: CASSSNYEQYF. The CDR3 coding sequence is TGTGCCAGCAGTTCCAACTACGAGCAGTACTTC.

The chain combines TRBV27 with TRBJ2-1; 7 bases map to TRBD2. Germline CDR1 reads MNHEY; CDR2 reads SMNVEV (reference sequence). The CDR3 extends over 15 amino acids. V shed 6 bases, J shed 2 bases, and the junction held 7 bases outside the gene matches. The CDR3 loop reads CASRRAGRPYNEQFF. CDR3 bases: TGTGCCAGCAGGCGAGCGGGACGACCCTACAATGAGCAGTTCTTC.

This clone occurred a few times. This chain links TRBV6-5 with TRBJ2-2, with 7 positions matching TRBD1. J lost 3 bases, V lost 6 bases, and 7 bases had no gene match. The CDR3 runs to 15 residues. The germline gives CDR1 MNHEY, CDR2 SVGAGI. CDR3 sequence (DNA): TGTGCCAGCAGCCCCGGGGACAGCCACACCGGGGAGCTGTTTTTT. Amino acids: CASSPGDSHTGELFF.

The rearrangement joins TRBV15 to TRBJ2-5, with a possible D match to TRBD2 (5 bases). This CDR3 contains 14 residues. CDR1 is LNHNV, CDR2 YYDKDF, per germline (reference sequence). Trimming shortened V by 0 bases and J by 6 bases, and 11 bases separated the two germline ends. Here the CDR3 reads CATSRDEGRKTQYF. CDR3 nucleotide sequence: TGTGCCACCAGCAGAGATGAGGGTAGAAAGACCCAGTACTTC.

The CDR3 sequence is CASSLATQGDEQFF. The CDR3 coding sequence is TGTGCCAGCAGCTTAGCCACCCAGGGGGATGAGCAGTTCTTC. The chain combines TRBV7-8 with TRBJ2-1; 7 nucleotides match TRBD1. This CDR3 contains 14 residues. After removal of 0 bases from V and 8 bases from J, the junction contained 4 bases not matched to a gene. Germline assignment: CDR1 SGHVS and CDR2 FQNEAQ.

The chain couples TRBV11-2 to TRBJ2-5, with 7 nucleotides matching TRBD2. Germline trimming cut 4 bases from V and 4 bases from J; bases unmatched to any gene: 6. The length of the CDR3 is 14 residues. In germline, CDR1 is SGHAT, CDR2 FQNNGV. The CDR3 sequence is CASSSSGRGETQYF. The CDR3 coding sequence is TGTGCCAGCAGCTCCTCAGGGAGGGGAGAGACCCAGTACTTC.